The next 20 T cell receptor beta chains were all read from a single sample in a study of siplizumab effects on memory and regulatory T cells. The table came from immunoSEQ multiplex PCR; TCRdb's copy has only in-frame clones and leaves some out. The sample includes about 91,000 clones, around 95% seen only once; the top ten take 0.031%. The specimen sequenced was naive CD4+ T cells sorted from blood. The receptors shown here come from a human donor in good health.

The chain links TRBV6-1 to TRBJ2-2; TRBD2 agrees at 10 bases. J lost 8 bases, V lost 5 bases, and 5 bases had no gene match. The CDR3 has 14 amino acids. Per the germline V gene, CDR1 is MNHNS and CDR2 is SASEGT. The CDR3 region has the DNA TGTGCCAGCAGTCCCCAGGGACTAGCGGGGGAGCTGTTTTTT. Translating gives CASSPQGLAGELFF.

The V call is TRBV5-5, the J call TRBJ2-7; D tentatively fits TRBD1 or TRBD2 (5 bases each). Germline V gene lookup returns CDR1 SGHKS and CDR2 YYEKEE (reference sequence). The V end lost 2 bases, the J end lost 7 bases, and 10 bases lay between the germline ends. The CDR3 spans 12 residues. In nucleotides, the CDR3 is TGTGCCAGCAGCTTCGGGACGGGGGAGCAGTACTTC. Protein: CASSFGTGEQYF.

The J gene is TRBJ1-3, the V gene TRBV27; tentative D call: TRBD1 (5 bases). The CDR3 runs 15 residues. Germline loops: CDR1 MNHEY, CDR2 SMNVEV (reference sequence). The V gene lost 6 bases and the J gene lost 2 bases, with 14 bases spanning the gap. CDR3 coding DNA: TGTGCCAGCAGCCCGAGGGGTGTAGCTGGAAACACCATATATTTT. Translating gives CASSPRGVAGNTIYF.

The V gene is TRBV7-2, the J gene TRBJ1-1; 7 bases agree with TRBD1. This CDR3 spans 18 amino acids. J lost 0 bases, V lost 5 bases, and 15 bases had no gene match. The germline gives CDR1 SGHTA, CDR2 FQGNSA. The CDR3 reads CASSTPGGGVWMNTEAFF. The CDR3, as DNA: TGTGCCAGCAGCACACCAGGGGGAGGGGTATGGATGAACACTGAAGCTTTCTTT.

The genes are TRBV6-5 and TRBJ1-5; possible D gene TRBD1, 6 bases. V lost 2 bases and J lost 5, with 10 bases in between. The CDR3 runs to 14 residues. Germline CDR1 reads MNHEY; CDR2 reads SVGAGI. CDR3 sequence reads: CASSYRGGHQPQHF. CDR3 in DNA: TGTGCCAGCAGTTACCGAGGGGGACATCAGCCCCAGCATTTT.

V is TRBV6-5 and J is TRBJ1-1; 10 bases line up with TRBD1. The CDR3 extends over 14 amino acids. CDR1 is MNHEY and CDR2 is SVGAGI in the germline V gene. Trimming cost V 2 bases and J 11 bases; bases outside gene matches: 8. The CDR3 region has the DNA TGTGCCAGCAGTTACGTATCGACAGGGGGCGATGCTTTCTTT. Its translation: CASSYVSTGGDAFF.

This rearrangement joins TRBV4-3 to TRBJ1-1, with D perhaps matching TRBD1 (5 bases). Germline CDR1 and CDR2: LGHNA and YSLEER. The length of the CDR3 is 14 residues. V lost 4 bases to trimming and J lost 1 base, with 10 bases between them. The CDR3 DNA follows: TGCGCCAGCAGCCTTATCCAGGGGAACACTGAAGCTTTCTTT. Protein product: CASSLIQGNTEAFF.

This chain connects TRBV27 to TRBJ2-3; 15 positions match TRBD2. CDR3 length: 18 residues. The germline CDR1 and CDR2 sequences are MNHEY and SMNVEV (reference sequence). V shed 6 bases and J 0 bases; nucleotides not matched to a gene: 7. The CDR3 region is CASRFGLAGGRSTDTQYF. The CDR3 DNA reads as TGTGCCAGCAGATTTGGACTAGCGGGGGGGCGGAGCACAGATACGCAGTATTTT.

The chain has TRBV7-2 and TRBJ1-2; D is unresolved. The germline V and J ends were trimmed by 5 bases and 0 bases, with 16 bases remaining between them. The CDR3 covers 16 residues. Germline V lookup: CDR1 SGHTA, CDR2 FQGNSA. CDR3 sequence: CASSQDGIEANYGYTF. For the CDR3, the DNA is TGTGCCAGCAGCCAAGACGGGATAGAAGCTAACTATGGCTACACCTTC.

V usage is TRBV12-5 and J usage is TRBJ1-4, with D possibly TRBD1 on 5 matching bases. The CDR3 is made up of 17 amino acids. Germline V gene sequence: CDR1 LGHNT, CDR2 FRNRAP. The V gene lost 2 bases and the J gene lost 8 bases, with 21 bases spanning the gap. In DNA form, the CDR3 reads TGTGCTAGTGGTTTGTCATCCGGGACTAACAAGCAGGAAAAACTGTTTTTT. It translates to CASGLSSGTNKQEKLFF.

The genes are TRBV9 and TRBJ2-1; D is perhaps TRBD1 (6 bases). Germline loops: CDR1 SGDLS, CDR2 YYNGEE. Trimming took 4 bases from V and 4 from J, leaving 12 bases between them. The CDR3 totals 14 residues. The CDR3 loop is CASSPRTVYNEQFF. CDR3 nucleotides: TGTGCCAGCAGCCCCCGGACAGTGTACAATGAGCAGTTCTTC.

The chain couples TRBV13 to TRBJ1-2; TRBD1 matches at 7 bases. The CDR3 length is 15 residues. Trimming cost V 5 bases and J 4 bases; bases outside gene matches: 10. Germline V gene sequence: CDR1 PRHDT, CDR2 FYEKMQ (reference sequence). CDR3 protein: CASSARDSPSYGYTF. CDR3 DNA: TGTGCCAGCAGCGCCCGGGACAGCCCTAGCTATGGCTACACCTTC.

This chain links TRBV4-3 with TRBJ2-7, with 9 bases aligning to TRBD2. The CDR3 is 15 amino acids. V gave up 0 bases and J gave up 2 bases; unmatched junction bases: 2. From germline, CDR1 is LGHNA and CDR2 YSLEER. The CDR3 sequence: CASSQDSGGPYEQYF. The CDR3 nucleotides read TGCGCCAGCAGCCAAGATAGCGGGGGCCCCTACGAGCAGTACTTC.

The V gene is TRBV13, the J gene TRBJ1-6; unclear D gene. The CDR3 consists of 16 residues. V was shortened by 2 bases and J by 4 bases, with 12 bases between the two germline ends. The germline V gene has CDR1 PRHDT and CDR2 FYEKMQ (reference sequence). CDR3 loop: CASSLRAAPYNSPLHF. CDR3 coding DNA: TGTGCCAGCAGCTTAAGGGCAGCCCCTTATAATTCACCCCTCCACTTT.

As DNA, the CDR3 is TGTGCCAGCAGCCGGACAGGGGGCAACTATGGCTACACCTTC. It yields the protein CASSRTGGNYGYTF. V and J are TRBV11-2 and TRBJ1-2; 11 bases match TRBD1. Germline V gene lookup returns CDR1 SGHAT and CDR2 FQNNGV. This CDR3 is 14 amino acids long. V was clipped by 5 bases and J by 2 bases; unmatched bases: 1.

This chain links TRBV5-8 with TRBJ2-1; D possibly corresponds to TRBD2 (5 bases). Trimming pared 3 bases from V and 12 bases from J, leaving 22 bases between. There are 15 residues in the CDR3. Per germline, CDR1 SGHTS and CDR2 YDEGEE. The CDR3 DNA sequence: TGTGCCAGCAGCTGGTCGACCGGGGAGTCGGAACGGCAGTTCTTC. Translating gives CASSWSTGESERQFF.

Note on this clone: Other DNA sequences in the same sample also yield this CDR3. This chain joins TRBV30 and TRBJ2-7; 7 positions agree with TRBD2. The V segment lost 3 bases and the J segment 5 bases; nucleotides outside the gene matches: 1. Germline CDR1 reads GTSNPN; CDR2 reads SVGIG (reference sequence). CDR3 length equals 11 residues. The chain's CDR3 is CAWRGGDEQYF. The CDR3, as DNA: TGTGCCTGGAGGGGGGGGGACGAGCAGTACTTC.

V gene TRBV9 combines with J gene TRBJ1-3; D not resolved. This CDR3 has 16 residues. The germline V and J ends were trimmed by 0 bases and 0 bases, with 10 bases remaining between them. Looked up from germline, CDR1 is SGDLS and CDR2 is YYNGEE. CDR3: CASSVEAGHSGNTIYF. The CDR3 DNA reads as TGTGCCAGCAGCGTAGAGGCCGGGCACTCTGGAAACACCATATATTTT.

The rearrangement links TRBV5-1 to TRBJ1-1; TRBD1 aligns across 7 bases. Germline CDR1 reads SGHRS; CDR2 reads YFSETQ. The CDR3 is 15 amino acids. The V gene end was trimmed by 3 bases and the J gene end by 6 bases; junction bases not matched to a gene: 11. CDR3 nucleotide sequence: TGCGCCAGCAGCTCGGGACAGTCTCCCGCTTCTGAAGCTTTCTTT. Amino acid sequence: CASSSGQSPASEAFF.

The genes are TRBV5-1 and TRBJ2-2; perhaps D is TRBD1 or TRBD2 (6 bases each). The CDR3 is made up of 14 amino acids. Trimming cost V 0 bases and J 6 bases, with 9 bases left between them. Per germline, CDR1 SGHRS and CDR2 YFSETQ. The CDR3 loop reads CASSLEGEAGELFF. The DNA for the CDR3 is TGCGCCAGCAGCTTGGAGGGGGAGGCCGGGGAGCTGTTTTTT.